The sequence of this T cell receptor beta chain was determined in a study of regulatory T cells in long-lasting Graves disease. For TCR beta, libraries came from iRepertoire HTBI primers and Arm-PCR of CDR3 regions. Authors' processing steps: Among the samples, around 60 TRBV and around 13 TRBJ segments were identified. TCRdb itself ran the multiplex PCR reads through MiXCR, one entry per CDR3 protein. TCRdb, not the authors, supplied the V and J calls. The table has 600,000 to 850,000 distinct CDR3 sequences, about 32% seen once; the top ten hold about two fifths. As to time point: persistent/refractory GD, antithyroid drugs over 5 years with positive TRAb. Extracted RNA from PBMCs served as the source of the TCR library. Concerning this clonotype itself: Antigen specificity is unknown.

The junction had 7 bases not matched to a gene; V was cut back by 5 bases and J by 0 bases. This CDR3 is 18 amino acids long. Germline CDR1 and CDR2: PRHDT and FYEKMQ (reference sequence). Notes on the study in general: More public clonotypes were shared by persistent patients (about 2,700) than by new patients (more than 950).

This TCR derives from a female donor with Graves disease. Here the sequenced sample was peripheral blood mononuclear cells (PBMCs), taken when the disease was refractory, from a patient treated with antithyroid drugs. The chain links TRBV13 to TRBJ2-4; 13 nucleotides agree with TRBD2. The CDR3 coding sequence is TGTGCCAGCAGCGAAACTAGCGGGAGGGCCTCAGCCAAAAACATTCAGTACTTC. Translating it yields CASSETSGRASAKNIQYF.